Listed here are 4 T cell receptor beta chains from one sample, sequenced in a study of cytomegalovirus exposure and HLA in healthy donors. The primer mix had 60 Vbeta and 13 Jbeta primers. This table comes from immunoSEQ multiplex PCR, and its TCRdb copy is limited to in-frame clones, with some not included. The sample lists some 120,000 clones, roughly 63% occurring once. Material: PBMCs. The source of these receptors is a man in his thirties or forties in good health and CMV-seropositive.

The genes are TRBV7-2 and TRBJ2-2; D gene ambiguous. Per the germline V gene, CDR1 is SGHTA and CDR2 is FQGNSA. This CDR3 spans 15 amino acids. V was cut by 5 bases and J by 2 bases, with 12 bases left in between. CDR3 bases: TGTGCCAGCAGCACAGCCCCCGCCAACACCGGGGAGCTGTTTTTT. Its protein product is CASSTAPANTGELFF.

The V gene is TRBV13, the J gene TRBJ2-7; perhaps TRBD2 as D (8 bases). CDR1 and CDR2 (germline): PRHDT, FYEKMQ (reference sequence). This CDR3 is 18 amino acids long. V was shortened by 2 bases and J by 0 bases, with 20 bases between the two germline ends. The CDR3 reads CASSLRGLMREDSYEQYF. The CDR3 DNA sequence: TGTGCCAGCAGCTTAAGGGGGCTGATGCGGGAGGACTCCTACGAGCAGTACTTC.

J is TRBJ2-3 and V is TRBV6-6, with D maybe TRBD2 (7 bases). The CDR3 totals 13 residues. Germline CDR1 MNHNY, CDR2 SVGAGI (reference sequence). Trimming removed 11 bases from V and 1 base from J, with 13 bases in between. CDR3 sequence (DNA): TGTGCCGGGGGGGCGCTGGGCACAGATACGCAGTATTTT. It specifies CAGGALGTDTQYF.

V gene TRBV6-5 combines with J gene TRBJ1-2, with D possibly matching TRBD1 (5 bases). CDR1 is MNHEY, CDR2 SVGAGI, per germline. V lost 10 bases and J 4 bases, leaving 22 bases between the germline ends. This CDR3 has 15 amino acids. The chain's CDR3 is CATRGGMTLFYGYTF. The CDR3 nucleotides read TGTGCCACCCGTGGGGGGATGACTCTCTTCTATGGCTACACCTTC.